This T cell receptor (beta chain) is from a study of T cell responses to AZD1222 COVID-19 vaccine. CDR1 and CDR2 from the germline V gene are SGHDN and FVKESK. V was pared by 0 bases and J by 4 bases, with 21 bases between. The CDR3 is 18 residues long. In this sample, this clone turned up a few times. What it recognizes is unknown. Notes on the study in general: The donor group comprised mostly white British people and more females; the analysis possibly underestimated clonal diversity. Spike-specific TCR repertoires showed rising breadth and depth after two AZD1222 doses.

Sequencing used immunoSEQ multiplex PCR; TCRdb keeps in-frame clones, though not all of them. The table has some 150,000 clones, about 92% seen once. The V call is TRBV14, the J call TRBJ1-2, with no clear D. The sequence was collected from an adult in good health. The input for sequencing was peripheral blood, taken on day 0 of MenACWY control vaccination. The CDR3 region is CASSQDQVSAITFYGYTF. The CDR3 nucleotides are TGTGCCAGCAGCCAAGATCAAGTGTCAGCCATAACCTTCTATGGCTACACCTTC.